The TCR beta chain described here comes from a study of T cell repertoires in cytomegalovirus infection (dated by TCRdb to the late 2010s). About the full investigation: Alongside well-studied HLA-B-restricted epitopes, the peptide stimulations were aimed at recently identified HLA-C-restricted CMV epitopes, whose presentation resists viral immunomodulation. Donor HLA type was relevant to the analysis, because carriage of CMV infection together with the matching HLA type was indicated by public TCR beta signatures. The full study reports these points: In both this cohort and an independent 352-donor cohort, the cumulative frequency of public TCR beta family members distinguished carriers of CMV infection plus the relevant HLA type. The ex vivo response was dominated by HLA-C-restricted CMV-specific TCR beta clonotypes, which also provided the single most frequent clonotype in two of eight donors.

Its CDR3 holds 14 amino acids, cysteine through phenylalanine. Kept here is only the CDR3 DNA, which spans 42 bases and is read in frame from base 1. CDR1 MDHEN and CDR2 SYDVKM are derived from the germline V gene. The germline ends are 19 bases apart after V is trimmed by 10 bases and J by 3 bases. The instrument given in TCRdb is Illumina HiSeq 1500. The raw public data were reprocessed by TCRdb itself: fastp quality trimming at Q25, MiXCR clonotype calling, in-frame beta chains only. Under each unique CDR3 protein, matching rows form one entry showing the most common genes and DNA. For this sample the table gives some 500,000 distinct CDR3 sequences, of which roughly 34% were detected only once. The ten largest account for roughly 15% of the sample. What the treatment or condition label conveys for this sample: in vitro stimulation with specific CMV peptide epitopes to enrich CMV-specific T cells.

As to this clonotype: Its antigen is not yet known. Base quality data are lacking; no much larger clone is found one base away.

The V and J genes are TRBV28 and TRBJ2-7; the D gene is not confidently resolved. The origin of this receptor is a human donor in good health (CMV status not recorded). Some clones in this sample may be carry-over from other donors' samples. The sequenced sample was cultured PBMCs, obtained from culture after CMV antigen stimulation. The DNA is TGTGCCACCATCCGCGCTACTATTCGCTACGAGCAGTACTTC. This yields the protein CATIRATIRYEQYF. Reference TRBV28 and TRBJ2-7 proteins supply the regions before and after the CDR3; the full variable domain is: DVKVTQSSRYLVKRTGEKVFLECVQDMDHENMFWYRQDPGLGLRLIYFSYDVKMKEKGDIPEGYSVSREKKERFSLILESASTNQTSMYLCATIRATIRYEQYFGPGTRLTVT.